This entry lists 29 T cell receptor beta chains sequenced from one sample in a study of Graves' ophthalmopathy and Graves' hyperthyroidism. Amplification of the TCR beta CDR3 regions used RNA transcripts (as template). RT-PCR with HTBI primers came first, then second-round multiplex PCR. MiXCR, run by TCRdb on the multiplex PCR reads, gives a single entry per CDR3 protein. The sample lists roughly 410,000 distinct CDR3 sequences, 15% occurring once. Sequencing input: peripheral blood. The receptors come from a woman younger than 30 with stable Graves' hyperthyroidism.

This clonotype has at least ten counts. The chain joins TRBV12-3 or TRBV12-4 to TRBJ2-7; weak D call: TRBD1 (5 bases). This CDR3 contains 13 residues. V dropped 5 bases and J dropped 5 bases, with 13 bases sitting between them. The CDR3 DNA reads as TGTGCCAGCAGTCTGAATAGGGGTAACGAGCAGTACTTC. Encoded protein: CASSLNRGNEQYF.

With respect to this clonotype: This may come from a read error, since a much larger clone is one base off. The chain links TRBV6-4 to TRBJ2-6, with unresolved D. The germline V gene has CDR1 MRHNA and CDR2 SNTAGT. The V gene lost 8 bases and the J gene lost 3 bases, with 14 bases spanning the gap. CDR3 length: 15 amino acids. The CDR3 DNA reads TGTGCCAGCTCCCGGGTGGGCGATGGGGCCAACGTCCTGACTTTC. Amino acid sequence: CASSRVGDGANVLTF.

A few counts support this clonotype. V and J are TRBV19 and TRBJ1-2, with 7 bases fitting TRBD1. The CDR3 runs to 14 residues. Germline assignment: CDR1 LNHDA and CDR2 SQIVND (reference sequence). V gave up 5 bases and J gave up 5 bases; unmatched junction bases: 8. The CDR3, as DNA: TGTGCCAGTAGTCAGCTCGGGACAGCTTATGGCTACACCTTC. This sequence encodes CASSQLGTAYGYTF.

This clonotype was detected many times. The chain has TRBV11-1 and TRBJ2-5; 8 bases align to TRBD1. CDR1 and CDR2 (germline): SGHAT, FQDESV (reference sequence). This CDR3 is built from 14 residues. With 6 bases clipped from V and 3 bases from J, the junction kept 6 bases outside the gene matches. The CDR3 region is CASSPMTGEETQYF. DNA of the CDR3: TGTGCCAGCAGTCCCATGACAGGGGAAGAGACCCAGTACTTC.

This clonotype was found a few times. This chain joins TRBV10-3 and TRBJ2-5; D is possibly TRBD2 (5 bases). Per the germline V gene, CDR1 is ENHRY and CDR2 is SYGVKD. The CDR3 sequence is 14 residues long. V gave up 4 bases and J gave up 9 bases, with 18 bases separating them. The CDR3 DNA reads TGTGCCATCAGTGGGGCTAGATGGTTGGAGGCCCAGTACTTC. Encoded protein: CAISGARWLEAQYF.

The table lists this clonotype with a few counts. The chain links TRBV11-1 to TRBJ1-5, with 12 positions matching TRBD1. CDR3 size: 17 residues. Germline lookup yields CDR1 SGHAT and CDR2 FQDESV (reference sequence). With 5 bases clipped from V and 6 bases from J, the junction kept 11 bases outside the gene matches. CDR3 nucleotides: TGTGCCAGCAGCCCTTCAACCGGGACAGGGGGCTTTCAGCCCCAGCATTTT. Encoded protein: CASSPSTGTGGFQPQHF.

There are many counts of this clonotype. The rearrangement uses TRBV27 and TRBJ1-1; possibly TRBD1 for D (6 bases). CDR3 length equals 16 residues. CDR1 and CDR2 (germline): MNHEY, SMNVEV (reference sequence). Trimming removed 5 bases at V and 1 base at J, with 17 bases between. CDR3 sequence reads: CASSATQGIGNTEAFF. The CDR3 DNA is TGTGCCAGCAGTGCCACACAGGGTATAGGGAACACTGAAGCTTTCTTT.

This clonotype came up many times. This chain uses TRBV6-2 or TRBV6-3 with TRBJ2-7; possibly TRBD1 for D (6 bases). The CDR3 sequence is 14 residues long. V was pared by 5 bases and J by 2 bases, with 13 bases between. Germline V gives CDR1 MNHEY, CDR2 SVGEGT. The CDR3 protein is CASSLLRDTYEQYF. The CDR3 DNA follows: TGTGCCAGCAGTCTCCTCCGGGACACCTACGAGCAGTACTTC.

This clonotype was recorded many times. J is TRBJ1-5 and V is TRBV6-6; D is possibly TRBD1 (5 bases). V lost 8 bases, J lost 1 base, and 12 bases lay in between. Germline CDR1 MNHNY, CDR2 SVGAGI (reference sequence). The CDR3 spans 14 residues. Here the CDR3 reads CASGSGWSNQPQHF. The CDR3 DNA reads TGTGCCAGCGGTTCAGGGTGGAGCAATCAGCCCCAGCATTTT.

This clonotype was seen ten or more times. The chain couples TRBV7-8 to TRBJ2-7, with D tentatively TRBD1 or TRBD2 (6 bases each). The germline CDR1 and CDR2 sequences are SGHVS and FQNEAQ. The V end was cut by 11 bases, the J end by 1 base, with 21 bases between. The CDR3 extends over 15 amino acids. CDR3 sequence reads: CASMGRRGTSYEQYF. CDR3 DNA sequence: TGTGCCTCAATGGGTCGGAGGGGGACATCCTACGAGCAGTACTTC. The variable domain in full, completed from reference TRBV7-8 and TRBJ2-7, reads GAGVSQSPRYKVAKRGQDVALRCDPISGHVSLFWYQQALGQGPEFLTYFQNEAQLDKSGLPSDRFFAERPEGSVSTLKIQRTQQEDSAVYLCASMGRRGTSYEQYFGPGTRLTVT.

This clonotype appeared a few times. DNA for the CDR3: TGCAGCGTTCAGATTGGCAGGGTAGAGACCCAGTACTTC. It yields the protein CSVQIGRVETQYF. The V call is TRBV29-1, the J call TRBJ2-5, with a weak D call TRBD1 (5 bases). The CDR3 has 13 amino acids. V lost 5 bases and J 4 bases, leaving 14 bases between the germline ends. Germline V gene sequence: CDR1 SQVTM, CDR2 ANQGSEA. Combining the CDR3 with reference TRBV29-1 and TRBJ2-5 gives the whole variable domain SAVISQKPSRDICQRGTSLTIQCQVDSQVTMMFWYRQQPGQSLTLIATANQGSEATYESGFVIDKFPISRPNLTFSTLTVSNMSPEDSSIYLCSVQIGRVETQYFGPGTRLLVL.

This clonotype was recorded a few times. The CDR3 coding sequence is TGCGCCAGCAGCCACCCGACAGGGGACTACGAGCAGTACTTC. Residues: CASSHPTGDYEQYF. This sequence joins TRBV4-1 and TRBJ2-7; 8 bases map to TRBD1. Germline CDR1 is MGHRA and CDR2 is YSYEKL. The CDR3 is 14 residues long. V was clipped by 3 bases and J by 3 bases; unmatched bases: 4.

This clonotype was seen at least ten times. The genes are TRBV4-2 and TRBJ2-7; 16 positions agree with TRBD2. The V segment lost 5 bases and the J segment 4 bases; nucleotides outside the gene matches: 8. Germline assignment: CDR1 LGHNA and CDR2 YNFKEQ. The CDR3 length is 17 residues. CDR3 coding DNA: TGTGCCAGCAGCACCCTTGGGACTAGCGGGGGGGCTTACGAGCAGTACTTC. Its translation: CASSTLGTSGGAYEQYF.

This clonotype has a count of ten or more. The chain has TRBV6-1 and TRBJ1-6; TRBD1 is a possible D gene (6 bases). Deletions cut 8 bases from V and 7 bases from J, with 12 bases between. This CDR3 has 13 amino acids. CDR1 MNHNS and CDR2 SASEGT come from the germline V gene. In DNA form, the CDR3 reads TGTGCCAGCGGGGGGGCAGGGAATTCACCCCTCCACTTT. This sequence encodes CASGGAGNSPLHF.

In regard to this clonotype: A junction end diverges from the germline sequence, so it may reflect a read error. The J gene is TRBJ2-2, the V gene TRBV6-1, with D possibly matching TRBD1 (6 bases). The CDR3 spans 14 residues. The germline gives CDR1 MNHNS, CDR2 SASEGT. CDR3 DNA: TGTGCCAGCACCGAGGGGGATCGCACCGGGGATCTGTTTTTT. Amino acids: CASTEGDRTGDLFF.

The rearrangement uses TRBV29-1 and TRBJ1-2; 9 bases are a match to TRBD1. CDR3 length: 14 residues. Looked up from germline, CDR1 is SQVTM and CDR2 is ANQGSEA. J was trimmed by 2 bases and V by 5 bases; bases with no gene match: 6. The CDR3 DNA reads as TGCAGCGTTTTACAGGGGGCGTCAAACTATGGCTACACCTTC. Amino acids: CSVLQGASNYGYTF.

In this sample, this clonotype turned up many times. This chain joins TRBV6-5 and TRBJ2-7; no definite D call. V gave up 2 bases and J gave up 2 bases, with 7 bases separating them. This CDR3 region has 13 residues. Germline CDR1 reads MNHEY; CDR2 reads SVGAGI. Here the CDR3 DNA reads TGTGCCAGCAGTTACAATGGGCCCTACGAGCAGTACTTC. Encoded protein: CASSYNGPYEQYF.

In its sample, this clonotype was seen many times. The rearrangement links TRBV7-2 to TRBJ1-3; maybe TRBD1 (6 bases). The CDR3 consists of 15 residues. The V gene's germline CDR1 is SGHTA and CDR2 FQGNSA. V was pared by 5 bases and J by 4 bases, with 15 bases between. In nucleotides, the CDR3 is TGTGCCAGCAGCCTCGACGGGGGGACAGGAAACACCATATATTTT. Translation gives CASSLDGGTGNTIYF.

This clonotype showed up just a few times. The gene calls are TRBV24-1 and TRBJ2-5; D is possibly TRBD1 or TRBD2 (6 bases each). The CDR3 runs 18 residues. Trimming left V 3 bases short and J 4 bases short, with 23 bases between. Germline lookup yields CDR1 KGHDR and CDR2 SFDVKD. The CDR3 is CATSDPGDFAFSGETQYF. In DNA, the CDR3 is TGTGCCACCAGTGATCCAGGGGACTTTGCTTTCTCGGGAGAGACCCAGTACTTC.

The chain joins TRBV15 to TRBJ2-5; tentative D call: TRBD2 (6 bases). Trimming pared 5 bases from V and 2 bases from J, leaving 18 bases between. The length of the CDR3 is 16 residues. From germline, CDR1 is LNHNV and CDR2 YYDKDF (reference sequence). The CDR3 loop reads CATSEGGAGNQETQYF. CDR3 nucleotides: TGTGCCACCAGCGAGGGAGGAGCAGGGAATCAAGAGACCCAGTACTTC.

This clonotype showed up many times. J is TRBJ2-7 and V is TRBV5-1, with D perhaps TRBD1 (5 bases). The CDR3 contains 13 residues. V was clipped by 4 bases and J by 6 bases, with 14 bases between them. Germline lookup yields CDR1 SGHRS and CDR2 YFSETQ. The CDR3, as DNA: TGCGCCAGCAGCCTGGACATATCGGTCGAGCAGTACTTC. This gives the protein CASSLDISVEQYF.

This clonotype was seen repeatedly, ten times or more. The chain uses TRBV11-3 and TRBJ1-6, with TRBD1 matching over 8 bases. Unmatched junction bases numbered 12, after V lost 9 bases and J lost 8 bases. Germline loops: CDR1 SGHNT, CDR2 YENEEA. The CDR3 is made up of 15 amino acids. CDR3: CASQPQDRVDSPLHF. The CDR3 region has the DNA TGTGCCAGTCAGCCCCAGGACAGGGTTGATTCACCCCTCCACTTT.

This clonotype appeared many times. This chain joins TRBV7-2 and TRBJ1-3; 9 positions agree with TRBD1. The CDR3 is 15 amino acids. The ends lost 4 bases at V and 2 bases at J; junction bases unmatched: 3. Germline V CDR1 and CDR2: SGHTA, FQGNSA. CDR3 sequence: CASSSQGATGNTIYF. The CDR3 DNA sequence: TGTGCCAGCAGCTCACAGGGGGCAACTGGAAACACCATATATTTT.

There are many counts of this clonotype. This chain uses TRBV12-3 or TRBV12-4 with TRBJ1-1, with D possibly TRBD1 on 5 matching bases. V was clipped by 4 bases and J by 11 bases, with 17 bases between them. This CDR3 region has 13 residues. CDR3 protein: CASSSGTAGRAFF. The CDR3 DNA reads TGTGCCAGCAGTTCCGGGACCGCCGGACGGGCTTTCTTT.

In this sample, this clonotype turned up many times. V is TRBV9 and J is TRBJ2-7; 8 bases fit TRBD1. V lost 3 bases to trimming and J lost 3 bases; unmatched junction nucleotides: 8. The CDR3 extends over 15 amino acids. Per germline, CDR1 SGDLS and CDR2 YYNGEE. The DNA of the CDR3 is TGTGCCAGCAGCGCGTCCGGGACAGGACACTACGAGCAGTACTTC. Translating it yields CASSASGTGHYEQYF.

The rearrangement uses TRBV4-2 and TRBJ1-1, with D possibly matching TRBD1 (5 bases). Trimming left V 6 bases short and J 0 bases short, with 17 bases between. The CDR3 consists of 16 residues. CDR1 and CDR2 (germline): LGHNA, YNFKEQ. This CDR3 is CASRLLLRGLNTEAFF. The CDR3 nucleotides are TGTGCCAGCAGACTCCTTCTTCGGGGCTTGAACACTGAAGCTTTCTTT.

In its sample, this clonotype was seen once. Sequence at one end of the junction differs from germline and may be a read error. This sequence joins TRBV10-3 and TRBJ2-3; the D gene is possibly TRBD2 (5 bases). The CDR3 has 15 amino acids. Germline V gene sequence: CDR1 ENHRY, CDR2 SYGVKD. CDR3 DNA sequence: TGTGCCAGCAGTGAGTCTAGCTTCGGCACAGATACGCAGTATTTT. Its translation is CASSESSFGTDTQYF.

V usage is TRBV6-1 and J usage is TRBJ2-3; D tentatively fits TRBD1 or TRBD2 (5 bases each). The CDR3 consists of 14 residues. V dropped 7 bases and J dropped 6 bases, with 17 bases sitting between them. Germline V gene sequence: CDR1 MNHNS, CDR2 SASEGT. The CDR3, as DNA: TGTGCCAGCATCGACCGGGGCTTTGGTGATACGCAGTATTTT. Protein product: CASIDRGFGDTQYF.

This clonotype was counted at least ten times. The rearrangement joins TRBV4-2 to TRBJ1-2, with D possibly being TRBD1 (6 bases). V lost 0 bases and J 2 bases, leaving 10 bases between the germline ends. CDR1 is LGHNA, CDR2 YNFKEQ, per germline. The CDR3 spans 15 residues. The chain's CDR3 is CASSQDLGQNYGYTF. The CDR3, as DNA: TGTGCCAGCAGCCAAGATTTGGGACAAAACTATGGCTACACCTTC.